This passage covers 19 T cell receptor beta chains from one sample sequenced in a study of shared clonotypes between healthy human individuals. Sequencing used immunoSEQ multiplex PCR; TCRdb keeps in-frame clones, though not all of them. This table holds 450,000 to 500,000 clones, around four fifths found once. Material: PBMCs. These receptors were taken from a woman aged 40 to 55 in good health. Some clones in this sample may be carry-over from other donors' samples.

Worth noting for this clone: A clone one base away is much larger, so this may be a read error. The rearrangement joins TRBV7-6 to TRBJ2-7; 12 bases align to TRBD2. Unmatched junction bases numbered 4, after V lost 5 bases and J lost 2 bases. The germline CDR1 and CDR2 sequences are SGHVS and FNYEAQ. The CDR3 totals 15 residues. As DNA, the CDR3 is TGTGCCAGCAGCCACGGACTAGCGGGAACCTACGAGCAGTACTTC. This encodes CASSHGLAGTYEQYF. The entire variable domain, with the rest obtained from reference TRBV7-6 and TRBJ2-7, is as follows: GAGVSQSPRYKVTKRGQDVALRCDPISGHVSLYWYRQALGQGPEFLTYFNYEAQQDKSGLPNDRFSAERPEGSISTLTIQRTEQRDSAMYRCASSHGLAGTYEQYFGPGTRLTVT.

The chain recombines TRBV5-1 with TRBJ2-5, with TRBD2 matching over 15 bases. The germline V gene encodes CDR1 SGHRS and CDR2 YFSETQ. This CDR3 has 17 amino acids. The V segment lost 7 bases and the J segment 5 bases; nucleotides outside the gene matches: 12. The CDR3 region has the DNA TGCGCCAGCGGGCCTGGACTAGCGGGAGGGCTTGTCGAGACCCAGTACTTC. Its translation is CASGPGLAGGLVETQYF.

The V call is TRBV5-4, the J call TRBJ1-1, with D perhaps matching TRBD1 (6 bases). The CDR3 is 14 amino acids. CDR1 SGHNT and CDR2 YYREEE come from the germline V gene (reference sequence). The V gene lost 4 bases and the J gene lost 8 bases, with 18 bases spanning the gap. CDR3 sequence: CASSLGGKRGEAFF. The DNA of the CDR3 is TGTGCCAGCAGCCTCGGGGGAAAGAGGGGGGAAGCTTTCTTT.

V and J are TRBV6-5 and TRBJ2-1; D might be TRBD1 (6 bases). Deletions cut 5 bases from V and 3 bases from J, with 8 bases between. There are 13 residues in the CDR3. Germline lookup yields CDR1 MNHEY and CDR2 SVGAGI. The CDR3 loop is CASSLRGYNEQFF. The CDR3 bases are TGTGCCAGCAGTCTCAGGGGCTACAATGAGCAGTTCTTC.

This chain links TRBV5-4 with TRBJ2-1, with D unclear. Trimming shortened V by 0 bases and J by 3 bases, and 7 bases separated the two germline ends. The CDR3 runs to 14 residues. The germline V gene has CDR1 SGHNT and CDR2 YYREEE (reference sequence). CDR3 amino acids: CASSLGDNYNEQFF. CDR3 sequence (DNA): TGTGCCAGCAGCTTGGGCGACAACTACAATGAGCAGTTCTTC.

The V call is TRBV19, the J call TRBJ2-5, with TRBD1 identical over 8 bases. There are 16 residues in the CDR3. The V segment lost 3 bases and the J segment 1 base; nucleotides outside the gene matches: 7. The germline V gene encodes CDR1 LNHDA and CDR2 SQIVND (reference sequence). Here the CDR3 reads CASSMVTGGIQETQYF. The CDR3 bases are TGTGCCAGTAGTATGGTTACAGGGGGGATCCAAGAGACCCAGTACTTC.

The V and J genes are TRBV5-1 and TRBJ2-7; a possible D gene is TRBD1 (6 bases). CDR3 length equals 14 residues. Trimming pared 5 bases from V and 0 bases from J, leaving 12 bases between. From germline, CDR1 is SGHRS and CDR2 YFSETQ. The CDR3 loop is CASRPTGPSYEQYF. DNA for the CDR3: TGCGCCAGCAGACCGACAGGTCCCTCCTACGAGCAGTACTTC.

This CDR3 is CASSQDGTGHQPQHF. Written as DNA, the CDR3 is TGCGCCAGCAGCCAAGACGGGACGGGTCATCAGCCCCAGCATTTT. This rearrangement joins TRBV4-1 to TRBJ1-5; perhaps TRBD1 as D (5 bases). This CDR3 spans 15 amino acids. V lost 0 bases to trimming and J lost 5 bases, with 11 bases between them. Per the germline V gene, CDR1 is MGHRA and CDR2 is YSYEKL.

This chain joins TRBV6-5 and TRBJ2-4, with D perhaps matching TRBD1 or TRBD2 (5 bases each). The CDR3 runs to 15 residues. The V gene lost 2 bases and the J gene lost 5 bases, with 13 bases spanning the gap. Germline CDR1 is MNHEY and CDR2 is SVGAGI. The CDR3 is CASSYEGDRQNIQYF. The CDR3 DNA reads TGTGCCAGCAGTTACGAAGGGGACCGACAAAACATTCAGTACTTC.

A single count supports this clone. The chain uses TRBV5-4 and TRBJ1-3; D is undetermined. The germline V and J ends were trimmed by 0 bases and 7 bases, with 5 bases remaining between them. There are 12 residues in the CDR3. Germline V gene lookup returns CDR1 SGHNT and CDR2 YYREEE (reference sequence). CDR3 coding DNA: TGTGCCAGCAGCTTGGACGGGAACACCATATATTTT. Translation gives CASSLDGNTIYF.

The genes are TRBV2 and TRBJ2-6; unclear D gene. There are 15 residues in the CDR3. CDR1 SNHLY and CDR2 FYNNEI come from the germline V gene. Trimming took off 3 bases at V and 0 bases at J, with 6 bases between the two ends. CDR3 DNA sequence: TGTGCCAGCAGTGAGTCCAGCTCTGGGGCCAACGTCCTGACTTTC. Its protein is CASSESSSGANVLTF.

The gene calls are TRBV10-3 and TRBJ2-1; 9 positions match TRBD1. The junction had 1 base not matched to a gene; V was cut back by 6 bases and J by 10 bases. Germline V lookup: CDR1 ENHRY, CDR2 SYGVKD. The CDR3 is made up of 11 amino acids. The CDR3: CAIRGTGEQFF. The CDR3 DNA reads TGTGCCATCAGGGGGACAGGGGAGCAGTTCTTC.

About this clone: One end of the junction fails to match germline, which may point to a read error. The CDR3 region has the DNA TGCGCCAGCAGCCCCGTGGCAGGGGTAACCTACGGGCAGTACTTC. The encoded protein is CASSPVAGVTYGQYF. J is TRBJ2-7 and V is TRBV5-1; a possible D gene is TRBD1 (6 bases). Germline lookup yields CDR1 SGHRS and CDR2 YFSETQ. The CDR3 loop spans 15 amino acids.

As DNA, the CDR3 is TGTGCCAGCAGCTCAGCGGGACGGACCGGGGAGCTGTTTTTT. This sequence encodes CASSSAGRTGELFF. The chain employs TRBV5-4 and TRBJ2-2; 7 positions agree with TRBD2. V shed 3 bases, J shed 5 bases, and the junction held 4 bases outside the gene matches. The V gene's germline CDR1 is SGHNT and CDR2 YYREEE (reference sequence). The CDR3 sequence is 14 residues long.

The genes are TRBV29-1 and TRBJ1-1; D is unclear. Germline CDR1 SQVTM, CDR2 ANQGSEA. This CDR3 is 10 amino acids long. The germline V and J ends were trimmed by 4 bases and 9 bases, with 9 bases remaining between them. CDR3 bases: TGCAGCGTTGGCGGAGGTAAAGCTTTCTTT. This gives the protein CSVGGGKAFF.

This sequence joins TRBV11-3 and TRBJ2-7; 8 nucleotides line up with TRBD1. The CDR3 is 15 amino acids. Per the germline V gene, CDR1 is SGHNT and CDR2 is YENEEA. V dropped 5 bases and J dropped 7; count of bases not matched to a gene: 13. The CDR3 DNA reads TGTGCCAGCAGCGCACAGACAGGGGTAACGAGGGAGCAGTACTTC. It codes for CASSAQTGVTREQYF. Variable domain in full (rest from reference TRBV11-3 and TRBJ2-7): EAGVVQSPRYKIIEKKQPVAFWCNPISGHNTLYWYLQNLGQGPELLIRYENEEAVDDSQLPKDRFSAERLKGVDSTLKIQPAELGDSAVYLCASSAQTGVTREQYFGPGTRLTVT.

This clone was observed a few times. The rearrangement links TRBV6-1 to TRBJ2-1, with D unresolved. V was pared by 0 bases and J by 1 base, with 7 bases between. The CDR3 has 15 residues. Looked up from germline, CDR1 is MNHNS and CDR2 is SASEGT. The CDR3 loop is CASSEAPESYNEQFF. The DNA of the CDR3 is TGTGCCAGCAGTGAAGCGCCGGAGTCCTACAATGAGCAGTTCTTC.

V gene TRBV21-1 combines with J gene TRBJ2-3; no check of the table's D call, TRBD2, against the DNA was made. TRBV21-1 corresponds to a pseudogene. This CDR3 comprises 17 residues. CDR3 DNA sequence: TGTGCCAGCAGCAAAGCGTCTAGCGGGAGTCGGAAAGATACGCAGTATTTT. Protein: CASSKASSGSRKDTQYF.

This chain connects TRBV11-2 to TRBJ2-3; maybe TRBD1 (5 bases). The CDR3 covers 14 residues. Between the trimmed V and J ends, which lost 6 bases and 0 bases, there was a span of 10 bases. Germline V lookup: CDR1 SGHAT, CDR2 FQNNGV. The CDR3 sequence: CASSLDSSTDTQYF. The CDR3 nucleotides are TGTGCCAGCAGTCTCGACAGCAGCACAGATACGCAGTATTTT.